What follows are 7 T cell receptor beta chains derived from one specimen sequenced in a study of molecular identifiers for immune sequencing clone quantification. TCRdb re-called the PCR reads through MiXCR, storing one row per CDR3 protein. Of about 630,000 distinct CDR3 sequences listed, roughly 25% are singletons. The sample was naive CD8+ T cells from blood, with Jurkat cell RNA spiked in. Stated subset: FACS-sorted CD8+CD4-CCR7+CD45RA+ naive T cells. The receptors were gathered from a human donor in good health. Some libraries in this study had Jurkat cell RNA spiked in.

This clonotype was counted at least ten times. This chain connects TRBV4-3 to TRBJ1-6; D is ambiguous. This CDR3 region has 13 residues. V lost 4 bases and J lost 3, with 4 bases in between. The V gene's germline CDR1 is LGHNA and CDR2 YSLEER. CDR3 amino acids: CASSPVYNSPLHF. CDR3 nucleotide sequence: TGCGCCAGCAGCCCCGTCTATAATTCACCCCTCCACTTT.

In this sample, this clonotype turned up many times. The chain couples TRBV28 to TRBJ2-6, with D possibly matching TRBD2 (5 bases). V was shortened by 10 bases and J by 0 bases, with 19 bases between the two germline ends. This CDR3 contains 17 residues. Germline V gene sequence: CDR1 MDHEN, CDR2 SYDVKM. The CDR3: CATEGRLGNSGANVLTF. In DNA form, the CDR3 reads TGTGCCACCGAGGGAAGGCTGGGGAACTCTGGGGCCAACGTCCTGACTTTC. Filled out from reference TRBV28 and TRBJ2-6, the complete variable domain reads DVKVTQSSRYLVKRTGEKVFLECVQDMDHENMFWYRQDPGLGLRLIYFSYDVKMKEKGDIPEGYSVSREKKERFSLILESASTNQTSMYLCATEGRLGNSGANVLTFGAGSRLTVL.

The CDR3 here is CASTKFRCNQPQHF. The CDR3 DNA reads TGTGCCAGCACCAAGTTCCGTTGCAATCAGCCCCAGCATTTT. The chain uses TRBV3-2 and TRBJ1-5. TRBV3-2 is described as a pseudogene. The CDR3 totals 14 residues.

This clonotype appeared a few times. The missing conserved phenylalanine or tryptophan at the end of this CDR3 makes a read error likely. The CDR3 reads CSARDLKGGNDEQYL. CDR3 in DNA: TGCAGTGCTAGAGATCTCAAGGGGGGAAACGACGAGCAGTACCTC. The J gene is TRBJ2-7, the V gene TRBV20-1; D possibly uses TRBD1 or TRBD2 (6 bases each). CDR1 is DFQATT and CDR2 is SNEGSKA in the germline V gene (reference sequence). The V end lost 0 bases, the J end lost 5 bases, and 17 bases lay between the germline ends. The CDR3 loop spans 15 amino acids.

In its sample, this clonotype was seen a few times. This chain connects TRBV5-6 to TRBJ2-2; 9 positions match TRBD1. The CDR3 totals 14 residues. The germline CDR1 and CDR2 sequences are SGHDT and YYEEEE. V lost 5 bases to trimming and J lost 7 bases; unmatched junction nucleotides: 6. The CDR3 DNA reads as TGTGCCAGCAGACAACAGGGGGCCGGCGGGGAGCTGTTTTTT. Its translation: CASRQQGAGGELFF.

Comments on this clonotype: With a much larger clone just one base away, this may be a read error. V usage is TRBV28 and J usage is TRBJ1-2; 7 bases are a match to TRBD1. Germline trimming cut 5 bases from V and 0 bases from J; bases unmatched to any gene: 15. Germline lookup yields CDR1 MDHEN and CDR2 SYDVKM. The CDR3 has 18 amino acids. The CDR3 DNA reads TGTGCCAGCAGTCCGTCCGGGACAGCTTCACTTACTAACTATGGCTACACCTTC. It yields the protein CASSPSGTASLTNYGYTF.

This clonotype has more than one count but fewer than ten. The rearrangement joins TRBV6-1 to TRBJ2-3; 15 bases are a match to TRBD2. CDR3 length: 17 residues. Germline assignment: CDR1 MNHNS and CDR2 SASEGT. J gave up 0 bases and V 3 bases, and 1 base lay outside the gene matches. The CDR3 loop reads CASSEGLAGGSTDTQYF. The CDR3 region has the DNA TGTGCCAGCAGTGAGGGACTAGCGGGAGGAAGCACAGATACGCAGTATTTT.